This TCR beta chain was captured by sequencing in a study of cytomegalovirus exposure and HLA in healthy donors. Study-wide results and caveats: Clonal expansion, a later analysis showed, was greater in HLA-associated TCR beta chains than in equally common others. Later analysis identified a missense DCLRE1C variant that was linked to TCR beta V- and J-gene trimming. In a later analysis, several top co-occurrence clusters appeared linked to parvovirus B19, influenza, CMV and Epstein-Barr virus.

Primers included in the PCR were 60 Vbeta and 13 Jbeta primers. Source study methods: A later analysis tallied approximately 87 million unique TCR beta chains, approximately 11 million of them shared. This table comes from immunoSEQ multiplex PCR, and its TCRdb copy is limited to in-frame clones, with some not included. V and J calls plus clone size are reproduced from that table; the DNA served to infer D and trimming. This sample yields around 140,000 clones, of which around 81% are seen a single time; around 2.4% belongs to the top ten. Germline values: CDR1 SGHTA, CDR2 FQGTGA. The CDR3 runs 15 residues. V was cut by 2 bases and J by 5 bases, with 15 bases left in between. Worth noting for this clone: Its antigen is unidentified.

The sequence derives from a middle-aged man in good health and CMV-seronegative. Sequenced input: PBMCs. The V and J genes are TRBV7-3 and TRBJ2-5; the D gene is possibly TRBD2 (5 bases). CDR3 in DNA: TGTGCCAGCAGCTTATTAGCCGGAGGAGTGGAGACCCAGTACTTC. Residues: CASSLLAGGVETQYF.